This T cell receptor beta chain was captured in a study of monozygotic twins with inflammatory bowel disease (dated by TCRdb to about 2019). Describing the broader study: The complete study included about 28 monozygotic twin pairs: 19 IBD-discordant Danish pairs and nine German pairs, of which four were IBD-concordant and five were IBD-discordant. Disease-associated traits were sought mainly through comparisons between IBD patients and their genetically identical healthy co-twins within discordant pairs. Each individual had, on average, about 151 000 unique TCRalpha sequences and 181 000 unique TCRbeta sequences available for analysis. Points the paper makes about the study in general: IBD patients shared fewer clonotypes with other individuals than healthy twins did, most markedly in patients showing signs of disease activity. The results gave no support for a single strong signal or clonotype linked to IBD. Repertoire similarity did not differ between concordant and discordant twins, which could be due to limited statistical power. Background noise and inter-individual variability may have been introduced into the repertoires by the differing immunosuppressive treatments among patients. Distinction between different T cell subtypes could not be achieved in the analysis. A decrease in TCRbeta repertoire diversity, as measured by inverse Simpson index, was observed in IBD patients compared with their healthy co-twins.

The CDR3 holds 15 amino acids from the cysteine to the phenylalanine. No DNA is recorded. The library was made by 5' RACE. The input for every TCR library was around 4,000 ng of total RNA. cDNA was synthesized with SMARTScribe reverse transcriptase in eight separate reactions per sample. Unique molecular identifiers containing a 6-nucleotide sample barcode were introduced through template switching during cDNA synthesis. TCRalpha and TCRbeta cDNA was amplified in two nested PCRs of roughly 17 and 9 cycles, and bead purification was carried out after each PCR. Before amplification, the cDNA was both treated with uracil DNA-glycosylase and purified with the QIAquick PCR purification kit. The second PCR added Illumina TruSeq-compatible adapters along with sample-specific barcodes. Library quality and concentration were checked on TapeStation and Qubit, and libraries were pooled at about 5 ng each. Sequencing of pooled libraries was carried out on an Illumina HiSeq2500 single-index Rapid Run using 2 x 100 bp reads and custom sequencing primers. Turning to the authors' computational methods: PCR and sequencing errors were corrected by UMI-based consensus assembly using MiGEC version 1.2.6. MiXCR version 2.1.1 was used to carry out V(D)J alignment, clonotype assembly and CDR3 extraction. Gene usage, clonotype sharing and MAIT/NKT TCR abundance were normalised by analysing the top 1000, 10 000 and 20 000 clonotypes per sample. Diversity was computed as the inverse Simpson index with the vegan R package after downsampling to 27 000 UMIs. Paired Mann-Whitney U tests were applied to discordant twin pairs, with Benjamini-Hochberg correction for multiple testing. TCRdb reprocessed the reads, reporting each CDR3 protein sequence once and no DNA. The authors' filters were not applied to this entry. In this sample's table one finds 200,000 to 250,000 distinct CDR3 sequences. The top ten hold 1.6% of the sample.

As for this clonotype: Its antigen remains unidentified.

From each donor, a 2.5 ml peripheral blood sample was collected into PAXgene tubes and kept at -80 degrees C. Without any T cell sorting, total RNA was extracted from whole blood using the PAXgene blood miRNA kit on an automated QIAcube. Deep TCRalpha and TCRbeta repertoire profiling with unique molecular barcoding was performed on peripheral blood of monozygotic twin pairs concordant or discordant for inflammatory bowel disease. Smoking habits were recorded for all twin pairs, with individuals classified as current, former or never smokers. This chain joins TRBV12-3 or TRBV12-4 to TRBJ2-7; the TCRdb call, TRBD1, lacks DNA for checking. The sequence derives from a human donor with ulcerative colitis or Crohn's disease, or a healthy co-twin of an affected twin (not recorded which). Material for sequencing was blood. The CDR3 protein sequence reads: CANYPPGTDAYEQYF.